This T cell receptor beta chain was found in a study of CD8 T cells in Susac syndrome. On the study more broadly: Intravenous immunoglobulin alone or corticosteroids were being given to patients with Susac syndrome at blood draw, unless they were therapy-naive.

Random hexamers were used to reverse transcribe an amount of about 0.45 to 1 ug RNA. By means of immunoSEQ multiplex PCR, TCR beta CDR3 spanning 54 Vbeta and 13 Jbeta underwent amplification. In TCRdb, the immunoSEQ multiplex PCR reads were re-called with MiXCR into one record per CDR3 protein. The data contain under 200,000 distinct CDR3 sequences, more than 85% of them singletons. The CDR3 is 15 residues long. With 4 bases clipped from V and 7 bases from J, the junction kept 11 bases outside the gene matches. Germline V gene sequence: CDR1 SGDLS, CDR2 YYNGEE. This sequence joins TRBV9 and TRBJ1-3; 7 bases fit TRBD1. The sequenced sample consisted of CD4+ T cells from PBMCs. The receptor was derived from a human donor with Susac syndrome. The CDR3 sequence is CASSPNQGVANTIYF. The CDR3 bases are TGTGCCAGCAGCCCTAACCAGGGGGTAGCGAACACCATATATTTT.